The 32 T cell receptor beta chains given below trace back to one sample, sequenced in a study of blood T cell repertoires in COVID-19. Measured with immunoSEQ multiplex PCR; TCRdb has only the in-frame clones, and not every one. This table has about 170,000 clones, about four fifths appearing once. Sequences were obtained from peripheral blood. The receptors derive from a woman aged 80 or older with acute or convalescent COVID-19.

V gene TRBV5-4 combines with J gene TRBJ1-2, with D maybe TRBD1 (6 bases). The CDR3 consists of 13 residues. Germline CDR1 reads SGHNT; CDR2 reads YYREEE (reference sequence). V lost 1 base to trimming and J lost 7 bases, with 11 bases between them. Here the CDR3 reads CASSLNRASGYTF. CDR3 bases: TGTGCCAGCAGCTTGAACAGGGCGTCTGGCTACACCTTC.

This sequence joins TRBV27 and TRBJ1-2; no definite D call. The germline gives CDR1 MNHEY, CDR2 SMNVEV (reference sequence). V was cut by 3 bases and J by 4 bases, with 12 bases left in between. CDR3 length equals 14 residues. The chain's CDR3 is CASSFSLGSYGYTF. CDR3 bases: TGTGCCAGCAGTTTCAGTCTAGGCTCCTATGGCTACACCTTC.

This chain joins TRBV29-1 and TRBJ1-2; 7 bases line up with TRBD1. V lost 3 bases and J lost 4; bases outside the gene matches: 5. This CDR3 spans 13 amino acids. The germline V gene encodes CDR1 SQVTM and CDR2 ANQGSEA. Written as DNA, the CDR3 is TGCAGCGTTGAGAGGACAGGCGTCTATGGCTACACCTTC. Translated, it gives CSVERTGVYGYTF.

This sequence joins TRBV18 and TRBJ1-2; 11 nucleotides line up with TRBD1. V was pared by 4 bases and J by 2 bases, with 6 bases of the junction left unmatched. The CDR3 consists of 16 residues. Per the germline V gene, CDR1 is KGHSH and CDR2 is LQKENI. The CDR3: CASSLGTGGPNYGYTF. The CDR3 bases are TGTGCCAGCTCACTTGGGACAGGGGGACCGAACTATGGCTACACCTTC.

This clone was recorded once. The rearrangement links TRBV7-9 to TRBJ2-7; 8 bases map to TRBD1. V lost 0 bases, J lost 5 bases, and 6 bases stayed unmatched. This CDR3 spans 15 amino acids. Looked up from germline, CDR1 is SEHNR and CDR2 is FQNEAQ (reference sequence). CDR3: CASSLAPGGINEQYF. CDR3 nucleotides: TGTGCCAGCAGCTTAGCTCCAGGGGGCATCAACGAGCAGTACTTC.

The gene calls are TRBV11-3 and TRBJ2-7, with TRBD1 identical over 8 bases. The trim removed 5 bases at V and 5 bases at J, leaving 11 bases unmatched. The CDR3 contains 15 residues. Germline CDR1 reads SGHNT; CDR2 reads YENEEA. The CDR3 DNA reads as TGTGCCAGCAGCCTCACAGGGGGAAGGAACGACGAGCAGTACTTC. This sequence encodes CASSLTGGRNDEQYF.

The chain joins TRBV7-3 to TRBJ2-5; D is possibly TRBD2 (7 bases). This CDR3 comprises 14 residues. Germline V lookup: CDR1 SGHTA, CDR2 FQGTGA. The germline V and J ends were trimmed by 7 bases and 2 bases, with 14 bases remaining between them. In DNA form, the CDR3 reads TGTGCCAGCAAACGGCGGGGGCAACAAGAGACCCAGTACTTC. Translated: CASKRRGQQETQYF.

The rearrangement links TRBV18 to TRBJ1-2; tentatively, D is TRBD1 (5 bases). Per the germline V gene, CDR1 is KGHSH and CDR2 is LQKENI. Trimming took 3 bases from V and 3 from J, leaving 8 bases between them. CDR3 size: 13 residues. In nucleotides, the CDR3 is TGTGCCAGCTCACCTCCAGGGTACTATGGCTACACCTTC. Translation: CASSPPGYYGYTF. The full variable domain, in which reference TRBV18 and TRBJ1-2 provide the parts outside the CDR3, is NAGVMQNPRHLVRRRGQEARLRCSPMKGHSHVYWYRQLPEEGLKFMVYLQKENIIDESGMPKERFSAEFPKEGPSILRIQQVVRGDSAAYFCASSPPGYYGYTFGSGTRLTVV.

A few counts support this clone. This chain uses TRBV7-2 with TRBJ2-1; the match to TRBD2 covers 16 bases. The V segment lost 5 bases and the J segment 10 bases; nucleotides outside the gene matches: 8. In germline, CDR1 is SGHTA, CDR2 FQGNSA. This CDR3 spans 16 amino acids. The CDR3 reads CASSTGLAGGLDEQFF. DNA for the CDR3: TGTGCCAGCAGCACGGGACTAGCGGGGGGGCTAGACGAGCAGTTCTTC.

This clone was observed a handful of times. The CDR3 spells CASSIGQGTFQPQHF. As DNA, the CDR3 is TGTGCCAGTAGTATTGGTCAGGGGACATTTCAGCCCCAGCATTTT. The chain links TRBV19 to TRBJ1-5; possible D gene TRBD1, 6 bases. V lost 3 bases, J lost 6 bases, and 15 bases lay in between. CDR1 LNHDA and CDR2 SQIVND come from the germline V gene (reference sequence). This CDR3 is 15 amino acids long.

The chain is built from TRBV2 and TRBJ2-5, with 9 bases aligning to TRBD1. The CDR3 is 14 amino acids. Germline CDR1 is SNHLY and CDR2 is FYNNEI. V lost 8 bases, J lost 3 bases, and 7 bases stayed unmatched. For the CDR3, the DNA is TGTGCCAGCGGACGACAGGGGGTCGAAGAGACCCAGTACTTC. Protein sequence: CASGRQGVEETQYF. The full variable domain, with the rest looked up from reference TRBV2 and TRBJ2-5, is EPEVTQTPSHQVTQMGQEVILRCVPISNHLYFYWYRQILGQKVEFLVSFYNNEISEKSEIFDDQFSVERPDGSNFTLKIRSTKLEDSAMYFCASGRQGVEETQYFGPGTRLLVL.

The chain carries TRBV1 and TRBJ1-1; the D call TRBD1 from the table was never checked on the DNA. TRBV1 is a known pseudogene. This CDR3 is built from 17 residues. As DNA, the CDR3 is TGCACCAGCAGCCAACCTATGGGACAGGGAGGGAACACTGAAGCTTTCTTT. Amino acids: CTSSQPMGQGGNTEAFF.

This chain uses TRBV5-1 with TRBJ2-1; tentative D call: TRBD1 (5 bases). The V end lost 4 bases, the J end lost 4 bases, and 12 bases lay between the germline ends. The length of the CDR3 is 14 residues. Germline V CDR1 and CDR2: SGHRS, YFSETQ. Here the CDR3 DNA reads TGCGCCAGCAGCCTCGACAGCCTTTACAATGAGCAGTTCTTC. Its translation: CASSLDSLYNEQFF.

This chain connects TRBV3-1 (or the pseudogene TRBV3-2) to TRBJ2-2; D might be TRBD2 (6 bases). The CDR3 is made up of 14 amino acids. Germline V gene sequence: CDR1 LGHDT, CDR2 YNNKEL (reference sequence). Trimming shortened V by 5 bases and J by 1 base, and 8 bases separated the two germline ends. The CDR3 DNA follows: TGTGCCAGCAGCGCGGGACGGAACACCGGGGAGCTGTTTTTT. It codes for CASSAGRNTGELFF.

In regard to this clone: Its ends do not fully match the called genes, so a read error is possible. Distinct nucleotide sequences in the sample also encode this CDR3. V is TRBV3-1 (or the pseudogene TRBV3-2) and J is TRBJ2-5, with TRBD2 matching 9 bases. This CDR3 is 14 amino acids long. Germline-derived CDR1 and CDR2 are LGHDT and YNNKEL (reference sequence). The CDR3 sequence is CATQLAGGAGTQYF. The CDR3 nucleotides are TGCGCCACCCAACTGGCGGGGGGGGCGGGGACCCAGTACTTC.

The chain recombines TRBV2 with TRBJ1-4; TRBD1 matches 9 bases. Germline V CDR1 and CDR2: SNHLY, FYNNEI. The CDR3 length is 14 residues. V lost 6 bases to trimming and J lost 7 bases; unmatched junction nucleotides: 6. The CDR3 nucleotides read TGTGCCAGCAGCTTAGACAGGGGGAGTGAAAAACTGTTTTTT. This gives the protein CASSLDRGSEKLFF.

The rearrangement joins TRBV5-1 to TRBJ1-2; 8 bases match TRBD1. The J segment lost 4 bases and the V segment lost 3 bases, leaving 5 bases of the junction unmatched. This CDR3 is 14 amino acids long. The germline gives CDR1 SGHRS, CDR2 YFSETQ. CDR3 amino acids: CASSSGQGTYGYTF. In DNA form, the CDR3 reads TGCGCCAGCAGCTCCGGACAGGGTACCTATGGCTACACCTTC.

The J gene is TRBJ2-3, the V gene TRBV7-6; the D gene is possibly TRBD2 (6 bases). The CDR3 is made up of 15 amino acids. Between the trimmed V and J ends, which lost 5 bases and 1 base, there was a span of 13 bases. Germline V gives CDR1 SGHVS, CDR2 FNYEAQ. CDR3 DNA sequence: TGTGCCAGCAGCCCTTGGAGGGATGGCACAGATACGCAGTATTTT. Translated, it gives CASSPWRDGTDTQYF. Drawing the rest from reference TRBV7-6 and TRBJ2-3, the complete variable domain is GAGVSQSPRYKVTKRGQDVALRCDPISGHVSLYWYRQALGQGPEFLTYFNYEAQQDKSGLPNDRFSAERPEGSISTLTIQRTEQRDSAMYRCASSPWRDGTDTQYFGPGTRLTVL.

The rearrangement uses TRBV19 and TRBJ1-2; D is possibly TRBD1 (6 bases). Germline CDR1 and CDR2: LNHDA and SQIVND (reference sequence). The CDR3 totals 13 residues. V lost 6 bases and J lost 2, with 10 bases in between. The chain's CDR3 is CASRMDRNYGYTF. CDR3 coding DNA: TGTGCCAGTAGAATGGACAGAAACTATGGCTACACCTTC.

This clone was counted a few times. The chain uses TRBV19 and TRBJ2-1; 9 bases map to TRBD2. Germline CDR1 reads LNHDA; CDR2 reads SQIVND (reference sequence). The V gene end was trimmed by 7 bases and the J gene end by 8 bases; junction bases not matched to a gene: 18. This CDR3 has 17 residues. The CDR3 sequence: CASINSVGGGAGYEQFF. The CDR3 DNA is TGTGCCAGTATTAACTCAGTCGGCGGGGGGGCTGGATATGAGCAGTTCTTC.

This clone came up once. The chain recombines TRBV24-1 with TRBJ1-6; D possibly corresponds to TRBD1 (5 bases). The V gene's germline CDR1 is KGHDR and CDR2 SFDVKD. Trimming stripped 3 bases from V and 5 bases from J, with 28 bases between. This CDR3 comprises 21 residues. CDR3: CATSDGRDYDWGRVDNSPLHF. The CDR3 DNA reads as TGTGCCACCAGTGATGGCCGGGACTATGATTGGGGCCGTGTGGATAATTCACCCCTCCACTTT.

This clone was counted a few times. The chain combines TRBV9 with TRBJ1-1; weak D call: TRBD1 (6 bases). This CDR3 region has 17 residues. V dropped 0 bases and J dropped 11 bases, with 26 bases sitting between them. Germline CDR1 and CDR2: SGDLS and YYNGEE. This CDR3 reads CASSVEPFPAGAFSAFF. The CDR3 DNA is TGTGCCAGCAGCGTAGAACCGTTCCCCGCGGGGGCTTTTTCCGCTTTCTTT.

This rearrangement joins TRBV9 to TRBJ1-2; D not resolved. Germline values: CDR1 SGDLS, CDR2 YYNGEE. V was cut by 7 bases and J by 2 bases, with 9 bases left in between. The CDR3 is 12 amino acids. The CDR3 DNA sequence: TGTGCCAGCGGACTACTAAACTATGGCTACACCTTC. It codes for CASGLLNYGYTF.

The chain combines TRBV6-5 with TRBJ2-7, with 7 bases fitting TRBD1. The J segment lost 3 bases and the V segment lost 6 bases, leaving 8 bases of the junction unmatched. There are 14 residues in the CDR3. Per germline, CDR1 MNHEY and CDR2 SVGAGI. CDR3 sequence: CASSPQGQFYEQYF. The DNA of the CDR3 is TGTGCCAGCAGCCCCCAGGGACAGTTCTACGAGCAGTACTTC.

This rearrangement joins TRBV28 to TRBJ1-4, with D unclear. There are 12 residues in the CDR3. The ends were cut back, 1 base at V and 8 bases at J, with 5 bases in the middle. The germline CDR1 and CDR2 sequences are MDHEN and SYDVKM. The CDR3: CASSLSREKLFF. The DNA of the CDR3 is TGTGCCAGCAGTTTATCCAGGGAAAAACTGTTTTTT.

The rearrangement uses TRBV13 and TRBJ1-1, with TRBD1 matching over 7 bases. After removal of 3 bases from V and 8 bases from J, the junction contained 6 bases not matched to a gene. The germline CDR1 and CDR2 sequences are PRHDT and FYEKMQ (reference sequence). This CDR3 spans 13 amino acids. CDR3 sequence reads: CASSLGQGDEAFF. As DNA, the CDR3 is TGTGCCAGCAGCTTGGGGCAGGGGGACGAAGCTTTCTTT.

The chain links TRBV28 to TRBJ2-5, with TRBD1 as a possible D gene (6 bases). Per the germline V gene, CDR1 is MDHEN and CDR2 is SYDVKM. V shed 6 bases and J shed 2 bases, with 16 bases lying between them. The CDR3 loop spans 15 amino acids. DNA for the CDR3: TGTGCCAGCAGGATAGGCGGACAGTATCAAGAGACCCAGTACTTC. This translates into CASRIGGQYQETQYF.

The CDR3 spells CASSRDRAGEQYF. The CDR3 DNA sequence: TGTGCCAGCAGCCGGGACAGGGCAGGCGAGCAGTACTTC. The chain joins TRBV7-3 to TRBJ2-7; 9 bases match TRBD1. The CDR3 has 13 residues. J gave up 6 bases and V 5 bases, and 5 bases lay outside the gene matches. CDR1 SGHTA and CDR2 FQGTGA come from the germline V gene.

This chain uses TRBV30 with TRBJ2-3; D remains unclear. Germline CDR1 reads GTSNPN; CDR2 reads SVGIG (reference sequence). The CDR3 runs 13 residues. V lost 2 bases to trimming and J lost 6 bases, with 12 bases between them. The CDR3 DNA follows: TGTGCCTGGAGTAGAGGTGACGGGGATACGCAGTATTTT. It yields the protein CAWSRGDGDTQYF.

This clone was detected only once. The chain is built from TRBV10-3 and TRBJ2-7, with D perhaps TRBD2 (6 bases). Germline CDR1 is ENHRY and CDR2 is SYGVKD. The CDR3 has 13 amino acids. With 11 bases removed from V and 5 bases from J, the gap between germline ends came to 19 bases. CDR3 coding DNA: TGTGCCTCCGCGCGGGGTCAGCTGGACGAGCAGTACTTC. This gives the protein CASARGQLDEQYF.

Concerning this clone itself: Germline and junction disagree at one end, which may indicate a read error. The V call is TRBV15, the J call TRBJ1-1; D might be TRBD1 (6 bases). Germline V CDR1 and CDR2: LNHNV, YYDKDF (reference sequence). The CDR3 spans 13 residues. CDR3 sequence (DNA): TGTGCCACCAGCCGAGAGGGGGGCACTGAAGCTTTCTTT. Translated, it gives CATSREGGTEAFF.

This rearrangement joins TRBV4-3 to TRBJ1-1, with a weak D call TRBD1 (5 bases). Trimming cost V 0 bases and J 6 bases, with 8 bases left between them. The CDR3 covers 13 residues. Germline V gene sequence: CDR1 LGHNA, CDR2 YSLEER. The CDR3 nucleotides are TGCGCCAGCAGCCAAGAGTTGACAGCTGAAGCTTTCTTT. Amino acid sequence: CASSQELTAEAFF.